This T cell receptor beta chain appears in the sequencing data of a study of T cells in women clearing cervical HPV infection. Across the study: Blood came at first lesion visit for cases, post-clearance for controls.

As concerns this clone: The sequenced fragment ends 3 residues before the CDR3 boundary, so the rest is inferred from the germline J gene.

In germline, CDR1 is GTSNPN, CDR2 SVGIG (reference sequence). The CDR3 totals 13 residues. Trimming stripped 7 bases from V and 3 bases from J, with 12 bases between. Generated by immunoSEQ multiplex PCR, the TCRdb table keeps only in-frame clones and is missing some. The listing contains about 24,000 clones. The source of this sequence is a woman aged 18 to 75 with a cervical HPV16 infection that either progressed to CIN3+ or cleared (not recorded which). Sample: blood buffy coat. The rearrangement joins TRBV30 to TRBJ2-2; weak D call: TRBD2 (6 bases). Incomplete CDR3 DNA: TGTGCCTTCCGGGACTTATACACCGGGGAG. This sequence encodes CAFRDLYTGE. The entire CDR3 reads CAFRDLYTGELFF.